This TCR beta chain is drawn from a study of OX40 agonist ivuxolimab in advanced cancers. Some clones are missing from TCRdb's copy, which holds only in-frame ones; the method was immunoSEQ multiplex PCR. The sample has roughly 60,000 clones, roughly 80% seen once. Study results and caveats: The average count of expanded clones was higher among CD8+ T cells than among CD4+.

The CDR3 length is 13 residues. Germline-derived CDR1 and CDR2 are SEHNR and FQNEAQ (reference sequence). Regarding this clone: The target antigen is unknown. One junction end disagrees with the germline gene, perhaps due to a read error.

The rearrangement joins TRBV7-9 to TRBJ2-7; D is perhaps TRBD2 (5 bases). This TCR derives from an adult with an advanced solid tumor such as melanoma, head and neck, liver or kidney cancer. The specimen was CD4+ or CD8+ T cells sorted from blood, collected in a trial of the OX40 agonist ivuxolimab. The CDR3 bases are TGTGCCAGCAGCCCGGGTTTAGGAGCGGCGGGCTTCTTC. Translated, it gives CASSPGLGAAGFF.